Shown below are 32 T cell receptor beta chains from a single sample sequenced in a study of human T cells and chemical hapten exposure. TCRdb processed the RACE reads anew with MiXCR; each CDR3 protein has one entry. The sample lists some 45,000 distinct CDR3 sequences, approximately 9% occurring once. The sample's time point: patch test 2, 6 weeks after DPC sensitization. The treatment was: therapeutic diphenylcyclopropenone sensitization with weekly scalp DPC. Specimen: whole blood, collected in connection with sensitization to the hapten diphenylcyclopropenone (DPC). Receptor source: a middle-aged woman with alopecia areata. Some clones in this sample may be carry-over from other donors' samples.

This clonotype was seen more than once but under ten times. This chain joins TRBV20-1 and TRBJ1-2; D is possibly TRBD1 (6 bases). V lost 0 bases and J lost 1, with 18 bases in between. The germline V gene has CDR1 DFQATT and CDR2 SNEGSKA (reference sequence). The CDR3 is 17 amino acids. Here the CDR3 DNA reads TGCAGTGCTAGAGAGAGCCGAGGGGGAAGGAGTAACTATGGCTACACCTTC. It is translated as CSARESRGGRSNYGYTF.

This clonotype was recorded at least ten times. J is TRBJ2-7 and V is TRBV28; 7 bases are a match to TRBD1. Germline lookup yields CDR1 MDHEN and CDR2 SYDVKM. This CDR3 region has 14 residues. Germline trimming cut 0 bases from V and 6 bases from J; bases unmatched to any gene: 5. CDR3: CASSLWGRTGEQYF. The CDR3 nucleotides are TGTGCCAGCAGTTTATGGGGCCGGACAGGCGAGCAGTACTTC.

This clonotype was found a few times. V gene TRBV5-4 combines with J gene TRBJ2-2; D uncertain. V shed 2 bases and J shed 6 bases, with 5 bases lying between them. From germline, CDR1 is SGHNT and CDR2 YYREEE (reference sequence). The CDR3 runs to 12 residues. DNA of the CDR3: TGTGCCAGCAGCTTAGACGCCGGGGAGCTGTTTTTT. Protein: CASSLDAGELFF.

The table lists this clonotype with many counts. The V and J genes are TRBV29-1 and TRBJ2-5; the D is unclear. This CDR3 spans 13 amino acids. Between the trimmed V and J ends, which lost 4 bases and 5 bases, there was a span of 14 bases. Germline CDR1 is SQVTM and CDR2 is ANQGSEA. The CDR3, as DNA: TGCAGCGTTGTTCGGCACGCCGGGGAGACCCAGTACTTC. Amino acids: CSVVRHAGETQYF.

A few counts support this clonotype. The rearrangement links TRBV20-1 to TRBJ1-2; D unresolved. Germline V lookup: CDR1 DFQATT, CDR2 SNEGSKA (reference sequence). The V and J ends lost 6 bases and 6 bases respectively, with 17 bases between them. The CDR3 totals 13 residues. The CDR3 DNA reads TGCAGTGCCCAGGACTCCGTTGGAGATGGCTACACCTTC. It is translated as CSAQDSVGDGYTF.

The rearrangement links TRBV20-1 to TRBJ1-2, with D possibly matching TRBD1 (6 bases). V lost 6 bases and J lost 4, with 18 bases in between. This CDR3 is 14 amino acids long. Germline V CDR1 and CDR2: DFQATT, SNEGSKA (reference sequence). CDR3 amino acids: CSAQRGRQSYGYTF. CDR3 in DNA: TGCAGTGCCCAAAGGGGGAGGCAGAGCTATGGCTACACCTTC.

This chain uses TRBV29-1 with TRBJ2-1; tentative D call: TRBD2 (7 bases). Germline values: CDR1 SQVTM, CDR2 ANQGSEA. V lost 7 bases to trimming and J lost 9 bases, with 19 bases between them. The CDR3 extends over 13 amino acids. This CDR3 is CSGLPGGLREQFF. The DNA for the CDR3 is TGCAGCGGCTTGCCGGGGGGCCTTCGTGAGCAGTTCTTC.

This clonotype was observed a few times. V and J are TRBV4-1 and TRBJ1-4; no definite D call. V was cut by 8 bases and J by 4 bases, with 2 bases left in between. CDR1 is MGHRA, CDR2 YSYEKL, per germline. The CDR3 has 10 residues. This chain's CDR3 is CASGNEKLFF. Here the CDR3 DNA reads TGCGCCAGCGGTAATGAAAAACTGTTTTTT.

The gene calls are TRBV7-8 and TRBJ2-5; 9 bases are a match to TRBD2. The CDR3 covers 16 residues. Trimming at V came to 1 base and at J to 2 bases, leaving 5 bases not matched to a gene. Germline assignment: CDR1 SGHVS and CDR2 FQNEAQ. The chain's CDR3 is CASSLELAGFQETQYF. Written as DNA, the CDR3 is TGTGCCAGCAGCTTAGAGCTAGCGGGGTTTCAAGAGACCCAGTACTTC.

This clonotype has at least ten counts. The rearrangement joins TRBV6-4 to TRBJ1-1, with unresolved D. Germline lookup yields CDR1 MRHNA and CDR2 SNTAGT. The CDR3 totals 15 residues. V was pared by 5 bases and J by 3 bases, with 16 bases between. This chain's CDR3 is CASSPKSDGYTEAFF. The CDR3 DNA reads as TGTGCCAGCAGTCCAAAATCGGACGGGTACACTGAAGCTTTCTTT.

The rearrangement joins TRBV5-5 to TRBJ2-7; possibly TRBD1 for D (6 bases). From germline, CDR1 is SGHKS and CDR2 YYEKEE (reference sequence). This CDR3 region has 16 residues. With 3 bases removed from V and 5 bases from J, the gap between germline ends came to 21 bases. This chain's CDR3 is CASSSELRQVRDEQYF. CDR3 bases: TGTGCCAGCAGCTCGGAATTAAGACAGGTACGGGACGAGCAGTACTTC.

There are many counts of this clonotype. The chain links TRBV12-3 or TRBV12-4 to TRBJ2-3; no clear D gene. Trimming left V 5 bases short and J 4 bases short, with 10 bases between. The CDR3 spans 13 residues. CDR3 DNA: TGTGCCAGCAGTGTGGGTTCGCCAGATACGCAGTATTTT. Residues: CASSVGSPDTQYF.

This clonotype was recorded at least ten times. This sequence joins TRBV5-6 and TRBJ1-1; perhaps TRBD1 as D (5 bases). CDR3 length: 13 amino acids. The V gene's germline CDR1 is SGHDT and CDR2 YYEEEE. Trimming took off 3 bases at V and 6 bases at J, with 12 bases between the two ends. CDR3 in amino acids: CASSSGRGSEAFF. The CDR3 DNA sequence: TGTGCCAGCAGCTCCGGTCGGGGGTCTGAAGCTTTCTTT.

This clonotype was seen repeatedly, ten times or more. The CDR3 DNA reads TGTGCCAGCAGGCAAGGGGTCCTCTATGGCTACACCTTC. Its translation is CASRQGVLYGYTF. The chain joins TRBV6-5 to TRBJ1-2, with D tentatively TRBD1 (5 bases). Germline CDR1 and CDR2: MNHEY and SVGAGI. Trimming cost V 6 bases and J 4 bases, with 12 bases left between them. The CDR3 is made up of 13 amino acids.

This clonotype was detected ten times or more. The chain has TRBV20-1 and TRBJ2-6; 7 nucleotides line up with TRBD1. Losses at the gene ends were 5 bases for V and 0 bases for J; bases not matched to a gene: 4. The CDR3 contains 15 residues. Germline V CDR1 and CDR2: DFQATT, SNEGSKA (reference sequence). CDR3 amino acids: CSADRVSSGANVLTF. The DNA for the CDR3 is TGCAGTGCTGACAGGGTTAGCTCTGGGGCCAACGTCCTGACTTTC.

This clonotype was found many times. The J gene is TRBJ2-2, the V gene TRBV29-1; D is unresolved. This CDR3 is 11 amino acids long. V lost 7 bases to trimming and J lost 1 base, with 4 bases between them. Germline V lookup: CDR1 SQVTM, CDR2 ANQGSEA. CDR3: CSGMNTGELFF. The CDR3 coding sequence is TGCAGCGGAATGAACACCGGGGAGCTGTTTTTT.

The gene calls are TRBV6-1 and TRBJ1-1, with D unresolved. V shed 3 bases and J shed 5 bases, with 13 bases lying between them. The germline V gene has CDR1 MNHNS and CDR2 SASEGT. The CDR3 runs to 14 residues. The DNA of the CDR3 is TGTGCCAGCAGTGATAAACACGGAGAAACTGAAGCTTTCTTT. Amino acids: CASSDKHGETEAFF.

This clonotype was counted at least ten times. J is TRBJ1-6 and V is TRBV4-3, with 9 bases matching TRBD1. Trimming took 2 bases from V and 9 from J; bases not matched to a gene: 8. This CDR3 comprises 16 residues. Germline lookup yields CDR1 LGHNA and CDR2 YSLEER. DNA of the CDR3: TGCGCCAGCAGCCAACTTCCAGGGACAGGGACTTCACCCCTCCACTTT. As protein: CASSQLPGTGTSPLHF.

This clonotype was seen at least ten times. The chain carries TRBV15 and TRBJ2-1, with 7 bases identical to TRBD1. The CDR3 spans 15 residues. V was pared by 1 base and J by 5 bases, with 5 bases of the junction left unmatched. The germline V gene has CDR1 LNHNV and CDR2 YYDKDF (reference sequence). The CDR3, as DNA: TGTGCCACCAGCAGAGCCGACGGGACAGACAATGAGCAGTTCTTC. Translating it yields CATSRADGTDNEQFF.

This clonotype came up many times. The CDR3 spells CASSQVGLAGVNEQFF. CDR3 DNA: TGTGCCAGCAGCCAAGTCGGGCTAGCGGGGGTCAATGAGCAGTTCTTC. J is TRBJ2-1 and V is TRBV3-1; 10 bases are a match to TRBD2. From germline, CDR1 is LGHDT and CDR2 YNNKEL (reference sequence). Losses at the gene ends were 1 base for V and 6 bases for J; bases not matched to a gene: 6. The CDR3 loop spans 16 amino acids.

In this sample, this clonotype turned up many times. V usage is TRBV14 and J usage is TRBJ2-5, with D possibly TRBD1 on 6 matching bases. The length of the CDR3 is 15 residues. CDR1 is SGHDN, CDR2 FVKESK, per germline. V lost 6 bases, J lost 4 bases, and 18 bases lay in between. CDR3 DNA: TGTGCCAGCAGTCCCCCAGGGATAGGGGGAGAGACCCAGTACTTC. Protein sequence: CASSPPGIGGETQYF. Complete variable domain (other parts from reference TRBV14 and TRBJ2-5): EAGVTQFPSHSVIEKGQTVTLRCDPISGHDNLYWYRRVMGKEIKFLLHFVKESKQDESGMPNNRFLAERTGGTYSTLKVQPAELEDSGVYFCASSPPGIGGETQYFGPGTRLLVL.

There are many counts of this clonotype. This chain connects TRBV4-3 to TRBJ1-1; D might be TRBD1 (5 bases). Trimming left V 4 bases short and J 7 bases short, with 13 bases between. Per germline, CDR1 LGHNA and CDR2 YSLEER. The CDR3 covers 13 residues. The CDR3 region has the DNA TGCGCCAGCAGCCTCCACCGGAGGGGTGAAGCTTTCTTT. Translation: CASSLHRRGEAFF.

This clonotype was counted many times. V is TRBV20-1 and J is TRBJ2-7, with a weak D call TRBD1 (5 bases). Germline CDR1 is DFQATT and CDR2 is SNEGSKA (reference sequence). V was trimmed by 0 bases and J by 5 bases, leaving 11 bases between them. The CDR3 has 13 amino acids. For the CDR3, the DNA is TGCAGTGCTAGAGATCAGGGCACAGACGAGCAGTACTTC. Translating it yields CSARDQGTDEQYF.

This clonotype has at least ten counts. The chain has TRBV19 and TRBJ2-2; D ambiguous. The CDR3 runs 15 residues. Trimming removed 2 bases at V and 5 bases at J, with 12 bases between. Per germline, CDR1 LNHDA and CDR2 SQIVND (reference sequence). The CDR3 region is CASSIIGYMTGELFF. Here the CDR3 DNA reads TGTGCCAGTAGTATAATAGGCTACATGACCGGGGAGCTGTTTTTT.

This clonotype was observed at least ten times. This chain links TRBV7-2 with TRBJ2-5; D may be TRBD1 (6 bases). The ends were cut back, 4 bases at V and 5 bases at J, with 17 bases in the middle. Per the germline V gene, CDR1 is SGHTA and CDR2 is FQGNSA. The CDR3 runs 15 residues. The CDR3 nucleotides read TGTGCCAGCAGCTCAGACAGGACGCTACCGGAGACCCAGTACTTC. It is translated as CASSSDRTLPETQYF. Variable domain in full (rest from reference TRBV7-2 and TRBJ2-5): GAGVSQSPSNKVTEKGKDVELRCDPISGHTALYWYRQSLGQGLEFLIYFQGNSAPDKSGLPSDRFSAERTGGSVSTLTIQRTQQEDSAVYLCASSSDRTLPETQYFGPGTRLLVL.

The CDR3 DNA reads as TGTGCCAGCAGGGACAAGAACACCGGGGAGCTGTTTTTT. Protein: CASRDKNTGELFF. The V call is TRBV2, the J call TRBJ2-2; TRBD1 might be the D (5 bases). V was cut by 6 bases and J by 1 base, with 6 bases left in between. The CDR3 runs to 13 residues. Germline V gives CDR1 SNHLY, CDR2 FYNNEI.

This clonotype was counted a few times. This rearrangement joins TRBV20-1 to TRBJ2-3, with TRBD2 identical over 8 bases. Germline assignment: CDR1 DFQATT and CDR2 SNEGSKA (reference sequence). V trimming: 1 base; J trimming: 4 bases; junction bases outside the gene matches: 1. The length of the CDR3 is 13 residues. In DNA form, the CDR3 reads TGCAGTGCTAGAGCGGGGGGGGCAGATACGCAGTATTTT. This encodes CSARAGGADTQYF.

This clonotype turned up a few times. This chain joins TRBV7-7 and TRBJ2-5; 7 nucleotides line up with TRBD1. The germline gives CDR1 SSHAT, CDR2 FNYEAQ (reference sequence). Trimming cost V 1 base and J 1 base; bases outside gene matches: 9. The CDR3 covers 17 residues. The CDR3 bases are TGTGCCAGCAGCTTAGGGCCCCGGGACAGAGGCCAAGAGACCCAGTACTTC. It yields the protein CASSLGPRDRGQETQYF.

This clonotype has a handful of counts. The rearrangement joins TRBV3-1 to TRBJ2-3; 7 nucleotides agree with TRBD2. The germline V gene encodes CDR1 LGHDT and CDR2 YNNKEL (reference sequence). The CDR3 totals 15 residues. Trimming at V came to 3 bases and at J to 3 bases, leaving 6 bases not matched to a gene. The CDR3 is CASSHSGAGTDTQYF. The CDR3 nucleotides read TGTGCCAGCAGCCATAGCGGAGCGGGAACAGATACGCAGTATTTT.

This clonotype was seen only a few times. The chain has TRBV12-3 or TRBV12-4 and TRBJ1-1; possibly TRBD1 for D (5 bases). Trimming left V 4 bases short and J 5 bases short, with 17 bases between. This CDR3 has 15 residues. In DNA, the CDR3 is TGTGCCAGCAGTTCCTGGGGCGGCGGACGAACTGAAGCTTTCTTT. Amino acids: CASSSWGGGRTEAFF.

The CDR3 bases are TGTGCCAGCAGTTACTCAGCAAACACTGAAGCTTTCTTT. Translated: CASSYSANTEAFF. The chain carries TRBV6-6 and TRBJ1-1, with D uncertain. Trimming took 0 bases from V and 2 from J, leaving 4 bases between them. CDR1 is MNHNY, CDR2 SVGAGI, per germline (reference sequence). The CDR3 extends over 13 amino acids.

Turning to this clonotype: A read error is possible here, since a much larger clone lies one base away. V gene TRBV9 combines with J gene TRBJ1-1; TRBD1 agrees at 7 bases. The CDR3 runs to 17 residues. The junction had 9 bases not matched to a gene; V was cut back by 1 base and J by 0 bases. Germline V CDR1 and CDR2: SGDLS, YYNGEE. This CDR3 is CASSVSGTAEMNTEAFF. Written as DNA, the CDR3 is TGTGCCAGCAGCGTATCTGGGACAGCTGAGATGAACACTGAAGCTTTCTTT.